This T cell receptor (beta chain) was documented in a study of blood T cell repertoires in COVID-19. Profiling relied on immunoSEQ multiplex PCR, and the TCRdb table lists in-frame clones only, not all of them. The sample consists of roughly 100,000 clones, more than 75% of them appearing once. The sample was peripheral blood. This TCR derives from a man in his fifties or sixties with acute or convalescent COVID-19.

CDR3 protein: CASSYWDRSLGGYTF. The CDR3 bases are TGTGCCAGCAGTTATTGGGACAGGTCCCTGGGTGGCTACACCTTC. The chain employs TRBV28 and TRBJ1-2, with TRBD1 matching 8 bases. Germline CDR1 and CDR2: MDHEN and SYDVKM. V dropped 4 bases and J dropped 7; count of bases not matched to a gene: 11. The CDR3 sequence is 15 residues long.